This T cell receptor beta chain was found in a study of type 1 regulatory T cells. Study overall: T-allo10 is a Tr1-enriched, alloantigen-specific CD4 T cell product made in vitro.

TCRdb fed the reads into MiXCR, producing one record per CDR3 protein. The sample has some 20,000 distinct CDR3 sequences; around 43% are singletons. V shed 7 bases and J shed 5 bases, with 8 bases lying between them. The CDR3 sequence is 11 residues long. Germline assignment: CDR1 ENHRY and CDR2 SYGVKD. About this clonotype itself: What it binds is unknown. A clone one base away is much larger, so this may be a read error.

The chain employs TRBV10-3 and TRBJ1-1, with D unclear. Source material: cultured T cells, either the whole culture or a sorted T cell fraction (not recorded which). The source of this sequence is a human donor in good health. CDR3 protein: CAINKGTEAFF. For the CDR3, the DNA is TGTGCCATCAATAAGGGTACTGAAGCTTTCTTT.